The clone carrying this T cell receptor beta chain was detected only once. Its target is not known. The CDR3 spans 18 residues. Between the trimmed V and J ends, which lost 0 bases and 4 bases, there was a span of 18 bases. Germline CDR1 and CDR2: MGHRA and YSYEKL. This entry is derived from a study of a mutant IDH1 vaccine in newly diagnosed glioma. Study context: Patients in the study were vaccinated eight times, receiving shots in weeks 1, 3, 5, 7, 11, 15, 19 and 23. The study started vaccination 4-6 weeks after radiotherapy alone, or with temozolomide cycles. Broader study findings: No link was apparently found between pseudoprogression and changes in top peripheral T cell clonotypes.

Libraries were prepared by immunoSEQ multiplex PCR; TCRdb keeps only in-frame clonotypes and omits some of them. Here the sample spans under 50,000 clones, approximately 89% being singletons. Time point: week 23, last vaccination. Vaccination used 300 ug of mutant IDH1 20-mer peptide per dose, with topical imiquimod. The sequence was obtained from a man between 50 and 59 years old with glioma. The chain combines TRBV4-1 with TRBJ2-2, with D possibly matching TRBD1 (6 bases). The sequencing used PBMCs, collected from a glioma patient whose treatment included an IDH1 peptide vaccine. The CDR3 spells CASSQESPLQGSTGELFF. The CDR3 bases are TGCGCCAGCAGCCAAGAAAGTCCGCTCCAGGGGTCCACCGGGGAGCTGTTTTTT.